This is a list of T cell receptor beta chains from one sample in a study of breast tumors, draining lymph nodes, adjacent tissues. From the multiplex PCR reads, TCRdb called clonotypes with MiXCR, one entry per CDR3 protein. Found here are 140,000 to 150,000 distinct CDR3 sequences, around a third of them singletons; the top ten hold approximately 2.2%. The sequencing sample was made of axillary lymph node tissue. The receptors stem from a female donor with breast cancer. Some clones in this sample may be carry-over from other donors' samples. CDR3s include the opening cysteine and the closing phenylalanine or tryptophan. The D gene is left open where the match is weak. Rows give clone size only sometimes, using once, few, many, or a class for an expanded clone.

J: TRBJ1-1; size: few; V: TRBV5-1; D: TRBD1; CDR3: CASRQGDTEAFF; DNA: TGCGCCAGCAGACAGGGGGACACTGAAGCTTTCTTT
J: TRBJ2-3; size: .; V: TRBV5-1; D: .; CDR3: CASSKPGTAATDTQYF; DNA: TGCGCCAGCAGCAAGCCCGGGACCGCAGCCACAGATACGCAGTATTTT
J: TRBJ1-2; size: many; V: TRBV5-1; D: .; CDR3: CASSSPDRIYGYTF; DNA: TGCGCCAGCAGCTCCCCGGACAGAATCTATGGCTACACCTTC
J: TRBJ2-2; size: .; V: TRBV5-1; D: .; CDR3: CASSLVQGTAGELFF; DNA: TGCGCCAGCAGCTTGGTGCAGGGGACGGCCGGGGAGCTGTTTTTT
J: TRBJ1-1; size: many; V: TRBV20-1; D: .; CDR3: CSARARGYSTEAFF; DNA: TGCAGTGCTAGAGCAAGGGGGTATTCGACTGAAGCTTTCTTT
J: TRBJ1-6; size: .; V: TRBV4-3; D: .; CDR3: CASSQMSGGRSPLHF; DNA: TGCGCCAGCAGCCAAATGTCGGGGGGCAGGTCACCCCTCCACTTT
J: TRBJ1-1; size: many; V: TRBV25-1; D: .; CDR3: CASSDRGSMNTEAFF; DNA: TGTGCCAGCAGTGATAGGGGAAGCATGAACACTGAAGCTTTCTTT
J: TRBJ1-4; size: .; V: TRBV11-2; D: TRBD1; CDR3: CASSFTGVGEKLFF; DNA: TGTGCCAGCAGCTTCACAGGGGTCGGCGAAAAACTGTTTTTT
J: TRBJ1-3; size: many; V: TRBV28; D: .; CDR3: CASRMDLTIYF; DNA: TGTGCCAGCAGAATGGATTTGACCATATATTTT
J: TRBJ2-1; size: many; V: TRBV7-9; D: TRBD1; CDR3: CASSPGQGINEQFF; DNA: TGTGCCAGCAGCCCCGGACAGGGGATCAATGAGCAGTTCTTC
J: TRBJ2-1; size: many; V: TRBV14; D: TRBD2; CDR3: CASSRGTSGARLFF; DNA: TGTGCCAGCAGCCGAGGGACTAGCGGGGCCCGCCTGTTCTTC
J: TRBJ2-5; size: many; V: TRBV5-5; D: .; CDR3: CASSLGTELETQYF; DNA: TGTGCCAGCAGCTTGGGGACAGAGCTAGAGACCCAGTACTTC
J: TRBJ1-1; size: .; V: TRBV3-1; D: .; CDR3: CASSQGGAAFF; DNA: TGTGCCAGCAGCCAGGGGGGGGCAGCTTTCTTT